This entry concerns a single TCR beta chain. What it binds is unknown. CDR1 is SGHDT, CDR2 YYEEEE, per germline. The CDR3 is made up of 12 amino acids. Trimming removed 5 bases from V and 9 bases from J; junction bases left unmatched: 7. Sequenced by immunoSEQ multiplex PCR; TCRdb stores in-frame clones only, minus some. In the table there are 45,000 to 55,000 clones, 60% to 85% of which are singletons. The data were taken from a study of T cells in localized non-small cell lung cancer. General study points: Within adjacent lung there appeared a median around 57 of the top 100 tumor clones.

The starting material was peripheral blood, obtained before any cancer treatment. The receptor's source is a man aged 40-75 years with stage I squamous cell lung carcinoma. The genes are TRBV5-6 and TRBJ2-5; 7 bases match TRBD2. DNA of the CDR3: TGTGCCAGCAGACGGGGGGTGAGTTCCCAGTACTTC. Protein product: CASRRGVSSQYF.